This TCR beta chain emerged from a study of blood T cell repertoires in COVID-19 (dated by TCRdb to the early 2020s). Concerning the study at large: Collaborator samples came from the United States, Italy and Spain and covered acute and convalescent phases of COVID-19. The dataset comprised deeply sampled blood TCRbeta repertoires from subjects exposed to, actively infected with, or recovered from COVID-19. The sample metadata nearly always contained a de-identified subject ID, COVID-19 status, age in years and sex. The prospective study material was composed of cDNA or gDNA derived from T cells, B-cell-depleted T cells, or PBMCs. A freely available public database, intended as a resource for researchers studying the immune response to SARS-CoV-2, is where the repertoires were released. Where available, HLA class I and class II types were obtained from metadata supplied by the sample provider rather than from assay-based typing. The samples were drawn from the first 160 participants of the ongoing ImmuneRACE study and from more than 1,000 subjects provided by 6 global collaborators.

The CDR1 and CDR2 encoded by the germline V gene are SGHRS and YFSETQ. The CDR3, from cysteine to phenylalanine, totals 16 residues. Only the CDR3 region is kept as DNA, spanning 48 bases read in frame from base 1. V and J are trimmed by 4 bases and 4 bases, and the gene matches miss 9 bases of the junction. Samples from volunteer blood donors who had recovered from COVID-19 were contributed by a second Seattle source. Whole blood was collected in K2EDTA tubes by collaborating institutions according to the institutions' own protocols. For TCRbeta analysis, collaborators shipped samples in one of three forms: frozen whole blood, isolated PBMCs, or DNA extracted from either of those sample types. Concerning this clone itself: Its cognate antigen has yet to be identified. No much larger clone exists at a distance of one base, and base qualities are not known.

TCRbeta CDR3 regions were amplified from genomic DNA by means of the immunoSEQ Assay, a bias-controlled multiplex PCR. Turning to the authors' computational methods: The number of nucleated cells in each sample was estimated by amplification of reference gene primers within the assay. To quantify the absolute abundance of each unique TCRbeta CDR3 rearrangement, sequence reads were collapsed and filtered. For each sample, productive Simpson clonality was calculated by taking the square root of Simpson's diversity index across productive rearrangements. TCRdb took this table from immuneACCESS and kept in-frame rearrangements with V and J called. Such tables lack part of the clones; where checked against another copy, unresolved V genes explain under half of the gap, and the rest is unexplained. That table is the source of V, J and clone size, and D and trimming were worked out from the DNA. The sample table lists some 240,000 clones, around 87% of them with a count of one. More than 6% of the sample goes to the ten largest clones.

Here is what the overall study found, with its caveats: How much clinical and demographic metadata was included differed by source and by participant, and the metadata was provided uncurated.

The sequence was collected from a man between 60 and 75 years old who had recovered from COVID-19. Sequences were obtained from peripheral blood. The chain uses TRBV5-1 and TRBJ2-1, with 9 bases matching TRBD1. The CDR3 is CASSQNPGTGYNEQFF. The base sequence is TGCGCCAGCAGCCAGAATCCCGGGACAGGGTACAATGAGCAGTTCTTC.